These 31 T cell receptor beta chains came from one sample sequenced in a study of cytomegalovirus exposure and HLA in healthy donors. 13 Jbeta primers and 60 Vbeta primers were used for the PCR. Generated by immunoSEQ multiplex PCR, the TCRdb table keeps only in-frame clones and is missing some. Of about 170,000 clones in the sample, roughly four fifths were seen once. The sample consisted of PBMCs. These TCRs come from a woman in her 30s in good health and CMV-seropositive.

This clone came up once. V usage is TRBV5-6 and J usage is TRBJ2-7; unclear D gene. Germline values: CDR1 SGHDT, CDR2 YYEEEE. CDR3 length: 15 residues. V gave up 3 bases and J gave up 0 bases, with 13 bases separating them. The chain's CDR3 is CASSYGATNSYEQYF. DNA for the CDR3: TGTGCCAGCAGCTACGGAGCGACGAACTCCTACGAGCAGTACTTC.

The chain uses TRBV2 and TRBJ2-3, with TRBD2 matching 7 bases. V was clipped by 0 bases and J by 6 bases; unmatched bases: 6. The germline V gene has CDR1 SNHLY and CDR2 FYNNEI. The CDR3 runs to 15 residues. CDR3 coding DNA: TGTGCCAGCAGTGAAGCGCGGGGGATAGCGGATACGCAGTATTTT. Translated, it gives CASSEARGIADTQYF.

The genes are TRBV19 and TRBJ2-2; D uncertain. Trimming removed 8 bases from V and 0 bases from J, with 13 bases in between. This CDR3 is 15 amino acids long. Germline V CDR1 and CDR2: LNHDA, SQIVND (reference sequence). The CDR3 sequence is CASGQDNANTGELFF. CDR3 nucleotide sequence: TGTGCCAGTGGCCAAGATAACGCGAACACCGGGGAGCTGTTTTTT. Full variable domain (missing parts from reference TRBV19 and TRBJ2-2): DGGITQSPKYLFRKEGQNVTLSCEQNLNHDAMYWYRQDPGQGLRLIYYSQIVNDFQKGDIAEGYSVSREKKESFPLTVTSAQKNPTAFYLCASGQDNANTGELFFGEGSRLTVL.

The V and J genes are TRBV9 and TRBJ1-5, with TRBD1 matching over 7 bases. The V gene end was trimmed by 4 bases and the J gene end by 6 bases; junction bases not matched to a gene: 13. The CDR3 length is 16 residues. The germline gives CDR1 SGDLS, CDR2 YYNGEE. The CDR3, as DNA: TGTGCCAGCAGCCCGGGGGCCACAGGGGATGGTCAGCCCCAGCATTTT. Amino acids: CASSPGATGDGQPQHF.

V usage is TRBV10-3 and J usage is TRBJ2-1; 10 bases map to TRBD1. CDR1 and CDR2 from the germline V gene are ENHRY and SYGVKD. Trimming at V came to 11 bases and at J to 5 bases, leaving 6 bases not matched to a gene. This CDR3 spans 13 amino acids. CDR3 bases: TGTGCCTCGGGGACAGGGGACAACAATGAGCAGTTCTTC. It yields the protein CASGTGDNNEQFF.

The chain is built from TRBV5-6 and TRBJ1-2; 9 bases match TRBD1. CDR1 SGHDT and CDR2 YYEEEE come from the germline V gene. The CDR3 extends over 15 amino acids. Trimming took 2 bases from V and 3 from J; bases not matched to a gene: 5. The CDR3 DNA follows: TGTGCCAGCAGCTTAACAGGGGGCGCGGACTATGGCTACACCTTC. This encodes CASSLTGGADYGYTF.

The rearrangement links TRBV4-3 to TRBJ1-1; D gene uncertain. Germline V lookup: CDR1 LGHNA, CDR2 YSLEER. Deletions cut 0 bases from V and 0 bases from J, with 8 bases between. There are 15 residues in the CDR3. The CDR3 region has the DNA TGCGCCAGCAGCCAAGAAATTACAATGAACACTGAAGCTTTCTTT. Translation: CASSQEITMNTEAFF.

This clone was detected a few times. This chain uses TRBV9 with TRBJ2-5; 10 nucleotides agree with TRBD2. Germline V gene sequence: CDR1 SGDLS, CDR2 YYNGEE. J was trimmed by 7 bases and V by 0 bases; bases with no gene match: 6. The CDR3 consists of 15 residues. CDR3 sequence (DNA): TGTGCCAGCAGCGTAGCGACGTTAGCGGGGGGGACCCAGTACTTC. The encoded protein is CASSVATLAGGTQYF.

The gene calls are TRBV7-2 and TRBJ1-6; 7 nucleotides match TRBD1. Germline CDR1 SGHTA, CDR2 FQGNSA. Trimming cost V 1 base and J 3 bases; bases outside gene matches: 3. The CDR3 covers 16 residues. CDR3 in DNA: TGTGCCAGCAGCTTAGAACCAGGGGGCTATAATTCACCCCTCCACTTT. This sequence encodes CASSLEPGGYNSPLHF.

This clone was seen only a few times. This rearrangement joins TRBV27 to TRBJ2-2; the match to TRBD1 covers 7 bases. CDR1 is MNHEY and CDR2 is SMNVEV in the germline V gene (reference sequence). The CDR3 is 16 amino acids. The trim removed 1 base at V and 7 bases at J, leaving 9 bases unmatched. The CDR3 protein is CASSLYDRAINGELFF. For the CDR3, the DNA is TGTGCCAGCAGTTTATACGACAGGGCAATAAACGGGGAGCTGTTTTTT.

The V call is TRBV5-8, the J call TRBJ1-1; 7 nucleotides line up with TRBD1. V was pared by 3 bases and J by 0 bases, with 11 bases of the junction left unmatched. The CDR3 runs 17 residues. The germline CDR1 and CDR2 sequences are SGHTS and YDEGEE. The DNA of the CDR3 is TGTGCCAGCAGCTCGCCACGGGACAGCTATTTGAACACTGAAGCTTTCTTT. This sequence encodes CASSSPRDSYLNTEAFF.

The rearrangement links TRBV10-1 to TRBJ2-7; 10 bases are shared with TRBD2. V trimming: 0 bases; J trimming: 5 bases; junction bases outside the gene matches: 4. The CDR3 is 15 residues long. Germline-derived CDR1 and CDR2 are WNHNN and SYGVQD (reference sequence). CDR3 residues: CASSESAGGPHEQYF. The CDR3 bases are TGCGCCAGCAGTGAGTCAGCGGGGGGGCCACACGAGCAGTACTTC.

This clone was observed once. The chain carries TRBV2 and TRBJ1-5, with D possibly matching TRBD1 (6 bases). Trimming left V 1 base short and J 6 bases short, with 10 bases between. Looked up from germline, CDR1 is SNHLY and CDR2 is FYNNEI. The CDR3 extends over 14 amino acids. This chain's CDR3 is CASSEVRGFQPQHF. In DNA, the CDR3 is TGTGCCAGCAGTGAAGTGAGGGGGTTTCAGCCCCAGCATTTT.

The chain recombines TRBV27 with TRBJ2-1; D not certain. V lost 5 bases and J 2 bases, leaving 13 bases between the germline ends. The germline V gene encodes CDR1 MNHEY and CDR2 SMNVEV (reference sequence). The CDR3 is 15 residues long. The CDR3 region is CASSRQRPTYNEQFF. The CDR3 DNA reads TGTGCCAGCAGTCGTCAGAGGCCCACCTACAATGAGCAGTTCTTC.

This clone was recorded once. Different DNA sequences within this sample yield the same CDR3. The rearrangement joins TRBV5-1 to TRBJ2-5; 8 bases map to TRBD1. This CDR3 has 13 residues. Germline V gene sequence: CDR1 SGHRS, CDR2 YFSETQ. The V and J ends lost 4 bases and 3 bases, in that order; junction bases with no gene match: 2. Here the CDR3 DNA reads TGCGCCAGCAGCCTGGACAGGGAAGAGACCCAGTACTTC. It yields the protein CASSLDREETQYF.

The chain uses TRBV5-1 and TRBJ2-5, with TRBD2 matching over 9 bases. The germline gives CDR1 SGHRS, CDR2 YFSETQ. The CDR3 length is 15 residues. J lost 4 bases, V lost 4 bases, and 8 bases had no gene match. This CDR3 reads CASSEERGDSETQYF. The CDR3 DNA follows: TGCGCCAGCAGCGAGGAGCGGGGGGATTCAGAGACCCAGTACTTC.

The rearrangement joins TRBV6-6 to TRBJ2-1; 8 bases map to TRBD2. Germline V gene data show CDR1 as MNHNY and CDR2 as SVGAGI (reference sequence). V trimming: 2 bases; J trimming: 4 bases; junction bases outside the gene matches: 1. CDR3 length: 14 amino acids. The DNA of the CDR3 is TGTGCCAGCAGTTACACGGGAGGGTACAATGAGCAGTTCTTC. Its translation: CASSYTGGYNEQFF.

The chain joins TRBV5-4 to TRBJ1-6; D gene unclear. V was clipped by 2 bases and J by 0 bases, with 12 bases between them. CDR3 length: 17 amino acids. Germline CDR1 reads SGHNT; CDR2 reads YYREEE (reference sequence). The CDR3: CASSFKRAFSYNSPLHF. Written as DNA, the CDR3 is TGTGCCAGCAGCTTTAAGAGGGCCTTCTCCTATAATTCACCCCTCCACTTT. Combining the CDR3 with reference TRBV5-4 and TRBJ1-6 gives the whole variable domain ETGVTQSPTHLIKTRGQQVTLRCSSQSGHNTVSWYQQALGQGPQFIFQYYREEENGRGNFPPRFSGLQFPNYSSELNVNALELDDSALYLCASSFKRAFSYNSPLHFGNGTRLTVT.

The sample holds a few counts of this clone. The chain is built from TRBV6-5 and TRBJ2-7; possibly TRBD1 for D (6 bases). The CDR3 has 16 amino acids. Germline CDR1 MNHEY, CDR2 SVGAGI. V was clipped by 2 bases and J by 1 base, with 15 bases between them. This chain's CDR3 is CASSYGWGQGSYEQYF. Here the CDR3 DNA reads TGTGCCAGCAGTTACGGATGGGGGCAGGGGTCCTACGAGCAGTACTTC.

This rearrangement joins TRBV9 to TRBJ1-1; no reliable D call. CDR3 size: 15 residues. The V end was cut by 0 bases, the J end by 0 bases, with 9 bases between. From germline, CDR1 is SGDLS and CDR2 YYNGEE. CDR3 nucleotides: TGTGCCAGCAGCGTAGTGGGTCGGGTGAACACTGAAGCTTTCTTT. It translates to CASSVVGRVNTEAFF.

This clone was observed a handful of times. V and J are TRBV4-3 and TRBJ1-1; TRBD1 is a possible D gene (5 bases). The germline CDR1 and CDR2 sequences are LGHNA and YSLEER. This CDR3 comprises 16 residues. The V end lost 4 bases, the J end lost 1 base, and 16 bases lay between the germline ends. The CDR3 DNA reads as TGCGCCAGCAGCCCGACCCCCAGGGTTGGGAACACTGAAGCTTTCTTT. It translates to CASSPTPRVGNTEAFF.

V gene TRBV9 combines with J gene TRBJ2-3; 7 bases are a match to TRBD1. With 4 bases clipped from V and 2 bases from J, the junction kept 4 bases outside the gene matches. The CDR3 has 14 amino acids. Germline V CDR1 and CDR2: SGDLS, YYNGEE. CDR3 protein: CASSKTGNTDTQYF. DNA for the CDR3: TGTGCCAGCAGCAAGACAGGGAACACAGATACGCAGTATTTT.

CDR3 residues: CASSYRTGRGLTEAFF. The DNA of the CDR3 is TGTGCCAGCAGTTACAGGACGGGCAGGGGGCTTACTGAAGCTTTCTTT. The rearrangement uses TRBV6-5 and TRBJ1-1, with 8 positions matching TRBD1. In germline, CDR1 is MNHEY, CDR2 SVGAGI. Germline trimming cut 2 bases from V and 5 bases from J; bases unmatched to any gene: 10. CDR3 length: 16 amino acids.

This CDR3 reads CASSVGGQGARETQYF. CDR3 in DNA: TGTGCCAGCAGCGTAGGTGGGCAGGGGGCTAGGGAGACCCAGTACTTC. The chain recombines TRBV9 with TRBJ2-5, with 8 bases matching TRBD1. This CDR3 is 16 amino acids long. The V gene's germline CDR1 is SGDLS and CDR2 YYNGEE. V dropped 0 bases and J dropped 5; count of bases not matched to a gene: 9.

V gene TRBV7-2 combines with J gene TRBJ2-7; tentative D call: TRBD1 (6 bases). The CDR3 runs 15 residues. Germline assignment: CDR1 SGHTA and CDR2 FQGNSA. V lost 1 base, J lost 5 bases, and 15 bases lay in between. CDR3 nucleotides: TGTGCCAGCAGCTTAGATCCGAGGGGGAAGAACGAGCAGTACTTC. It translates to CASSLDPRGKNEQYF.

The chain combines TRBV6-1 with TRBJ1-2; D call uncertain. Trimming left V 2 bases short and J 3 bases short, with 10 bases between. Germline V lookup: CDR1 MNHNS, CDR2 SASEGT. The length of the CDR3 is 14 residues. The CDR3 loop is CASSESSLYYGYTF. The CDR3 DNA reads TGTGCCAGCAGTGAATCTTCTCTATACTATGGCTACACCTTC.

This clone has only a few counts. This chain joins TRBV9 and TRBJ2-3; 8 nucleotides align to TRBD1. The V gene's germline CDR1 is SGDLS and CDR2 YYNGEE. The V gene end was trimmed by 0 bases and the J gene end by 8 bases; junction bases not matched to a gene: 8. The CDR3 has 15 amino acids. The CDR3 DNA reads as TGTGCCAGCAGCGTAGAGCGGACAGGGCGAGGTACGCAGTATTTT. This gives the protein CASSVERTGRGTQYF. The full variable domain, rest sourced from reference TRBV9 and TRBJ2-3, is DSGVTQTPKHLITATGQRVTLRCSPRSGDLSVYWYQQSLDQGLQFLIQYYNGEERAKGNILERFSAQQFPDLHSELNLSSLELGDSALYFCASSVERTGRGTQYFGPGTRLTVL.

This clone was recorded a few times. V is TRBV9 and J is TRBJ2-1; possibly TRBD2 for D (6 bases). This CDR3 comprises 13 residues. The V end was cut by 6 bases, the J end by 7 bases, with 14 bases between. Germline loops: CDR1 SGDLS, CDR2 YYNGEE. For the CDR3, the DNA is TGTGCCAGCACCCGAAGGGGAGGTAATGAGCAGTTCTTC. It specifies CASTRRGGNEQFF.

This clone appeared once. The chain links TRBV5-1 to TRBJ1-1; possibly TRBD1 for D (5 bases). This CDR3 comprises 16 residues. Germline V gene data show CDR1 as SGHRS and CDR2 as YFSETQ. V was trimmed by 0 bases and J by 0 bases, leaving 12 bases between them. For the CDR3, the DNA is TGCGCCAGCAGCTTGGCCGACGACAGCCTGAACACTGAAGCTTTCTTT. Encoded protein: CASSLADDSLNTEAFF.

The CDR3 nucleotides are TGTGCCAGCCGGCTAGTTTACAATGAGCAGTTCTTC. Its translation: CASRLVYNEQFF. The J gene is TRBJ2-1, the V gene TRBV28, with D unclear. CDR1 MDHEN and CDR2 SYDVKM come from the germline V gene. Trimming left V 8 bases short and J 4 bases short, with 9 bases between. The CDR3 has 12 amino acids.

This chain connects TRBV27 to TRBJ2-7, with 8 bases fitting TRBD2. Per the germline V gene, CDR1 is MNHEY and CDR2 is SMNVEV (reference sequence). V dropped 3 bases and J dropped 2; count of bases not matched to a gene: 3. The CDR3 loop spans 14 amino acids. The CDR3 sequence: CASSFRREAYEQYF. The CDR3 DNA follows: TGTGCCAGCAGTTTCCGGCGGGAGGCCTACGAGCAGTACTTC.